These T cell receptor beta chains were read from a single sample in a study of beta chain features in type 1 diabetes. Data came from immunoSEQ multiplex PCR; TCRdb stores just in-frame clones and leaves some out. The sample consists of some 140,000 clones, 7.5% to 9.5% of them appearing once. Sequences were obtained from central memory CD4+ T cells from blood. The origin of the receptors is a man aged 25-45 years with type 1 diabetes. Both conserved end residues are part of each CDR3. The order of the fields is CDR3 protein, CDR3 DNA, clone size, D gene, V gene, J gene. D genes are given only for firm matches. Where a row states a size, it is once, few, many or the class of an expanded clone; other rows omit it.

CDR3 protein: CASSRQGVEQFF
CDR3 DNA: TGTGCCAGCAGCAGACAGGGGGTTGAGCAGTTCTTC
clone size: -
D gene: TRBD1
V gene: TRBV7-9
J gene: TRBJ2-1

CDR3 protein: CASSVRHQETQYF
CDR3 DNA: TGTGCCAGCAGCGTCAGGCATCAAGAGACCCAGTACTTC
clone size: few
D gene: -
V gene: TRBV7-3
J gene: TRBJ2-5

CDR3 protein: CASSAALYRGPNYGYTF
CDR3 DNA: TGTGCCAGCAGCGCGGCGCTTTACAGGGGCCCTAACTATGGCTACACCTTC
clone size: many
D gene: TRBD1
V gene: TRBV5-6
J gene: TRBJ1-2

CDR3 protein: CASSLVLAGNNEQFF
CDR3 DNA: TGCGCCAGCAGCTTGGTACTAGCGGGGAACAATGAGCAGTTCTTC
clone size: few
D gene: TRBD2
V gene: TRBV5-1
J gene: TRBJ2-1

CDR3 protein: CASTAGGFNSPLHF
CDR3 DNA: TGTGCCAGCACCGCGGGGGGTTTTAATTCACCCCTCCACTTT
clone size: -
D gene: -
V gene: TRBV6-1
J gene: TRBJ1-6

CDR3 protein: CASSQQGTQEKLFF
CDR3 DNA: TGTGCCAGCAGTCAACAGGGCACCCAAGAAAAACTGTTTTTT
clone size: few
D gene: -
V gene: TRBV7-9
J gene: TRBJ1-4

CDR3 protein: CASRGEKGRTTDGYTF
CDR3 DNA: TGTGCCAGCCGCGGGGAAAAGGGACGCACTACGGATGGCTACACCTTC
clone size: -
D gene: -
V gene: TRBV6-6
J gene: TRBJ1-2

CDR3 protein: CASQDRVTNTGELFF
CDR3 DNA: TGTGCCAGCCAAGACAGGGTAACGAACACCGGGGAGCTGTTTTTT
clone size: many
D gene: TRBD1
V gene: TRBV7-6
J gene: TRBJ2-2

CDR3 protein: CASSLGLAGAPDTQYF
CDR3 DNA: TGTGCCAGCAGCTTAGGACTAGCGGGGGCCCCAGATACGCAGTATTTT
clone size: -
D gene: TRBD2
V gene: TRBV7-3
J gene: TRBJ2-3

CDR3 protein: CASSVVRTGDTGELFF
CDR3 DNA: TGTGCCAGCAGCGTAGTGAGGACAGGGGACACCGGGGAGCTGTTTTTT
clone size: few
D gene: TRBD1
V gene: TRBV9
J gene: TRBJ2-2

CDR3 protein: CAWSSFHEQFF
CDR3 DNA: TGTGCCTGGAGTTCTTTCCATGAGCAGTTCTTC
clone size: few
D gene: -
V gene: TRBV30
J gene: TRBJ2-1

CDR3 protein: CASSFIDTYGYTF
CDR3 DNA: TGTGCCAGTAGTTTTATCGACACCTATGGCTACACCTTC
clone size: few
D gene: -
V gene: TRBV19
J gene: TRBJ1-2

CDR3 protein: CSVDDRGTNTIYF
CDR3 DNA: TGCAGCGTTGATGACAGGGGAACTAACACCATATATTTT
clone size: few
D gene: TRBD1
V gene: TRBV29-1
J gene: TRBJ1-3

CDR3 protein: CASRPGQGTTEAFF
CDR3 DNA: TGTGCCAGCAGACCGGGACAGGGAACTACTGAAGCTTTCTTT
clone size: few
D gene: TRBD1
V gene: TRBV28
J gene: TRBJ1-1

CDR3 protein: CASSRRLAGDNTGELFF
CDR3 DNA: TGTGCCAGCAGCCGACGACTAGCGGGGGATAACACCGGGGAGCTGTTTTTT
clone size: -
D gene: TRBD2
V gene: TRBV4-2
J gene: TRBJ2-2

CDR3 protein: CSGSSGADTQYF
CDR3 DNA: TGCAGCGGATCCTCCGGGGCAGATACGCAGTATTTT
clone size: -
D gene: -
V gene: TRBV29-1
J gene: TRBJ2-3

CDR3 protein: CASSREGTGLSYEQYF
CDR3 DNA: TGCGCCAGCAGCCGGGAAGGGACAGGGCTCTCCTACGAGCAGTACTTC
clone size: -
D gene: TRBD1
V gene: TRBV7-9
J gene: TRBJ2-7

CDR3 protein: CASSKVRETQYF
CDR3 DNA: TGTGCCAGCAGCAAAGTGAGAGAGACCCAGTACTTC
clone size: -
D gene: -
V gene: TRBV21-1
J gene: TRBJ2-5

CDR3 protein: CASSRVGPGNYGYTF
CDR3 DNA: TGTGCCAGCAGTCGGGTGGGGCCGGGCAACTATGGCTACACCTTC
clone size: few
D gene: -
V gene: TRBV28
J gene: TRBJ1-2

CDR3 protein: CASSTGTGGLTSPLHF
CDR3 DNA: TGTGCCAGCAGCACCGGGACAGGGGGCCTTACGTCACCCCTCCACTTT
clone size: few
D gene: TRBD1
V gene: TRBV5-4
J gene: TRBJ1-6

CDR3 protein: CASGPTGGAYEQYF
CDR3 DNA: TGCGCCAGCGGCCCGACAGGGGGAGCCTACGAGCAGTACTTC
clone size: few
D gene: TRBD1
V gene: TRBV5-1
J gene: TRBJ2-7

CDR3 protein: CASSQGGRGVFTDTQYF
CDR3 DNA: TGCGCCAGCAGCCAAGGGGGGCGGGGGGTGTTCACAGATACGCAGTATTTT
clone size: -
D gene: TRBD2
V gene: TRBV4-3
J gene: TRBJ2-3